This TCR beta chain was captured by sequencing in a study of blood T cell repertoires in COVID-19. Looking at the study overall: The samples span acute and convalescent COVID-19 from the United States, Italy and Spain. Nucleic acid was either cDNA or gDNA, and it came from T cells, B-cell-depleted T cells, or PBMCs.

Per the germline V gene, CDR1 is LNHNV and CDR2 is YYDKDF (reference sequence). This CDR3 region has 15 residues. The ends lost 0 bases at V and 8 bases at J; junction bases unmatched: 3. How the authors handled the data: The assay estimated nucleated cells by amplifying reference gene primers. Produced via immunoSEQ multiplex PCR; TCRdb's table is partial and in-frame only. D and trimming were read from the DNA, whereas the V and J calls and clone size are those reported in that table. Among just under 80,000 clones, roughly 80% were seen once, and the ten largest hold 35% to 40%. The chain combines TRBV15 with TRBJ2-1; the match to TRBD1 covers 11 bases. This receptor was obtained from a woman in her 70s with acute or convalescent COVID-19. Sequencing was performed on peripheral blood. The CDR3 here is CATSRDWGQGDEQFF. The CDR3 DNA is TGTGCCACCAGCAGAGATTGGGGACAGGGGGATGAGCAGTTCTTC.